The 14 T cell receptor beta chains below all came from one sample that was sequenced in a study of control samples from healthy donors and cancer patients. Method: immunoSEQ multiplex PCR; TCRdb's copy keeps in-frame clones and lacks some. The table lists some 180,000 clones. Sequences were obtained from blood. These receptors all stem from a woman in her 30s in good health.

The chain links TRBV9 to TRBJ2-5, with 11 bases aligning to TRBD2. The CDR3 contains 15 residues. Per germline, CDR1 SGDLS and CDR2 YYNGEE. V dropped 2 bases and J dropped 3; count of bases not matched to a gene: 3. The CDR3 DNA reads as TGTGCCAGCAGCGTTTCGACTAGCGGGAAAGAGACCCAGTACTTC. It translates to CASSVSTSGKETQYF. Variable domain in full (rest from reference TRBV9 and TRBJ2-5): DSGVTQTPKHLITATGQRVTLRCSPRSGDLSVYWYQQSLDQGLQFLIQYYNGEERAKGNILERFSAQQFPDLHSELNLSSLELGDSALYFCASSVSTSGKETQYFGPGTRLLVL.

J is TRBJ1-4 and V is TRBV10-1, with TRBD1 identical over 10 bases. CDR3 length: 15 amino acids. The ends lost 5 bases at V and 8 bases at J; junction bases unmatched: 8. CDR1 is WNHNN and CDR2 is SYGVQD in the germline V gene (reference sequence). In nucleotides, the CDR3 is TGCGCCAGCAGTACGGGACAGGGGCTGAACGAAAAACTGTTTTTT. The encoded protein is CASSTGQGLNEKLFF.

This chain uses TRBV4-3 with TRBJ2-7, with no clear D. CDR1 is LGHNA, CDR2 YSLEER, per germline. This CDR3 spans 14 amino acids. The V end lost 5 bases, the J end lost 1 base, and 12 bases lay between the germline ends. The CDR3 nucleotides are TGCGCCAGCAGCTCCTACCACGGATCCTACGAGCAGTACTTC. This sequence encodes CASSSYHGSYEQYF.

This chain uses TRBV12-3 or TRBV12-4 with TRBJ2-7; no clear D. This CDR3 region has 12 residues. V lost 3 bases and J lost 2, with 5 bases in between. CDR3 loop: CASSFRPYEQYF. In DNA form, the CDR3 reads TGTGCCAGCAGTTTTAGACCCTACGAGCAGTACTTC.

The chain has TRBV6-2 or TRBV6-3 and TRBJ1-2; tentative D call: TRBD1 (6 bases). Germline-derived CDR1 and CDR2 are MNHEY and SVGEGT. The CDR3 sequence is 14 residues long. V was pared by 0 bases and J by 4 bases, with 9 bases between. CDR3 residues: CASSYSAGAYGYTF. In DNA form, the CDR3 reads TGTGCCAGCAGTTACTCGGCAGGGGCCTATGGCTACACCTTC.

The V and J genes are TRBV7-6 and TRBJ2-5; 9 nucleotides match TRBD2. From germline, CDR1 is SGHVS and CDR2 FNYEAQ. The CDR3 loop spans 16 amino acids. After removal of 1 base from V and 5 bases from J, the junction contained 8 bases not matched to a gene. The CDR3 sequence is CASSLGSGGLGETQYF. The CDR3 DNA is TGTGCCAGCAGCTTAGGAAGCGGGGGGCTAGGGGAGACCCAGTACTTC. The entire variable domain, with the rest obtained from reference TRBV7-6 and TRBJ2-5, is as follows: GAGVSQSPRYKVTKRGQDVALRCDPISGHVSLYWYRQALGQGPEFLTYFNYEAQQDKSGLPNDRFSAERPEGSISTLTIQRTEQRDSAMYRCASSLGSGGLGETQYFGPGTRLLVL.

V is TRBV10-3 and J is TRBJ2-5; D gene unclear. This CDR3 has 11 residues. V was trimmed by 8 bases and J by 5 bases, leaving 9 bases between them. CDR1 is ENHRY and CDR2 is SYGVKD in the germline V gene. CDR3 protein: CAIGFRETQYF. For the CDR3, the DNA is TGTGCCATCGGTTTTCGGGAGACCCAGTACTTC.

The V and J genes are TRBV19 and TRBJ2-2; the D is unclear. The V gene's germline CDR1 is LNHDA and CDR2 SQIVND (reference sequence). The CDR3 is 13 amino acids. Trimming removed 5 bases from V and 8 bases from J, with 12 bases in between. The CDR3 sequence is CASSSTGSGELFF. Here the CDR3 DNA reads TGTGCCAGTAGTTCCACCGGGTCGGGGGAGCTGTTTTTT.

V is TRBV6-2 or TRBV6-3 and J is TRBJ1-2; 12 bases agree with TRBD1. Germline values: CDR1 MNHEY, CDR2 SVGEGT. J gave up 10 bases and V 2 bases, and 8 bases lay outside the gene matches. This CDR3 region has 15 residues. CDR3 sequence reads: CASSYAGTGGADYTF. The CDR3 bases are TGTGCCAGCAGTTACGCCGGGACAGGGGGCGCAGACTACACCTTC.

V and J are TRBV28 and TRBJ1-1, with 7 bases that match TRBD1. V trimming: 2 bases; J trimming: 0 bases; junction bases outside the gene matches: 6. The CDR3 consists of 16 residues. Germline CDR1 reads MDHEN; CDR2 reads SYDVKM. CDR3 nucleotide sequence: TGTGCCAGCAGTTTAGACAGGGAGTTCATGAACACTGAAGCTTTCTTT. It encodes CASSLDREFMNTEAFF.

The V call is TRBV6-5, the J call TRBJ1-2, with D hard to call. The CDR3 is 15 residues long. Trimming shortened V by 2 bases and J by 8 bases, and 18 bases separated the two germline ends. Germline lookup yields CDR1 MNHEY and CDR2 SVGAGI. This CDR3 reads CASSYGVQAMGGYTF. The CDR3 DNA follows: TGTGCCAGCAGTTACGGGGTTCAGGCCATGGGCGGCTACACCTTC.

This sequence joins TRBV7-9 and TRBJ2-2; D tentatively reads TRBD1 or TRBD2 (5 bases each). CDR3 length: 13 amino acids. Germline lookup yields CDR1 SEHNR and CDR2 FQNEAQ (reference sequence). V dropped 7 bases and J dropped 7 bases, with 13 bases sitting between them. The CDR3 DNA reads as TGTGCCAGCAAGACAGATCGGGGCGGGGAGCTGTTTTTT. Protein: CASKTDRGGELFF.

The J gene is TRBJ1-2, the V gene TRBV29-1; TRBD1 might be the D (5 bases). The CDR3 consists of 15 residues. Germline assignment: CDR1 SQVTM and CDR2 ANQGSEA. V lost 4 bases to trimming and J lost 8 bases, with 23 bases between them. The CDR3 sequence is CSVAHNPGTGRGYTF. DNA of the CDR3: TGCAGCGTTGCCCATAACCCAGGGACCGGCAGGGGCTACACCTTC.

The rearrangement joins TRBV19 to TRBJ1-2; TRBD1 might be the D (6 bases). CDR3 length equals 13 residues. CDR1 is LNHDA and CDR2 is SQIVND in the germline V gene (reference sequence). The V end was cut by 7 bases, the J end by 4 bases, with 13 bases between. CDR3 loop: CASTPRGGYGYTF. The DNA of the CDR3 is TGTGCCAGTACCCCGAGGGGGGGCTATGGCTACACCTTC.